Listed below are T cell receptor beta chains from one sample, sequenced in a study of Ad26.COV2.S vaccination and SARS-CoV-2 variants. The protocol was immunoSEQ multiplex PCR, while the TCRdb copy is restricted to in-frame clones and leaves out a portion. The sample consists of about 680,000 clones, more than 70% of them appearing once. The material sequenced was peripheral blood, taken in a trial of Ad26.COV2.S vaccine versus placebo. All receptors come from a person aged 18-60 years who received the Ad26.COV2.S COVID-19 vaccine or a placebo. CDR3s include the opening cysteine and the closing phenylalanine or tryptophan. The D gene is left open where the match is weak. Expanded clones are given a class, and other clones once, few, many or no size at all.

V	J	size	length	D	CDR3	DNA
TRBV6-2/TRBV6-3	TRBJ2-7	-	11	-	CASSPSYEQYF	TGTGCCAGCAGTCCGTCCTACGAGCAGTACTTC
TRBV6-5	TRBJ2-3	-	16	-	CASSYTSGASTDTQYF	TGTGCCAGCAGTTACACGTCGGGTGCTAGCACAGATACGCAGTATTTT
TRBV10-3	TRBJ2-6	-	16	-	CAITAGSGSGANVLTF	TGTGCCATCACGGCAGGGTCTGGGTCTGGGGCCAACGTCCTGACTTTC
TRBV7-3	TRBJ2-1	-	14	TRBD2	CASSREAGMNEQFF	TGTGCCAGTTCAAGGGAAGCGGGGATGAATGAGCAGTTCTTC
TRBV11-2	TRBJ2-1	-	14	TRBD2	CASSNPGTSGSWFF	TGTGCCAGCAGCAATCCCGGGACTAGCGGGAGCTGGTTCTTC
TRBV29-1	TRBJ2-7	once	15	-	CSVEMGSLPPYEQYF	TGCAGCGTTGAAATGGGTTCGTTGCCACCCTACGAGCAGTACTTC
TRBV20-1	TRBJ1-4	-	12	-	CSASSRTAELFF	TGCAGTGCTAGTTCAAGGACAGCCGAACTGTTTTTT
TRBV9	TRBJ2-1	-	15	TRBD1	CASSGPGTVYNEQFF	TGTGCCAGCAGCGGCCCCGGGACAGTATACAATGAGCAGTTCTTC
TRBV2	TRBJ2-7	-	15	-	CASSESPGNRYEQYF	TGTGCCAGCAGTGAAAGCCCAGGGAATCGGTACGAGCAGTACTTC
TRBV19	TRBJ1-1	-	15	TRBD1	CASSIRGTGGTEAFF	TGTGCCAGTAGTATAAGGGGAACAGGGGGCACTGAAGCTTTCTTT
TRBV11-3	TRBJ2-1	-	15	TRBD2	CASSLSGSHQNEQFF	TGTGCCAGCAGCTTAAGCGGGAGCCACCAGAATGAGCAGTTCTTC
TRBV14	TRBJ2-7	-	11	-	CASSHTYEQYF	TGTGCCAGCAGCCATACCTACGAGCAGTACTTC
TRBV5-1	TRBJ2-7	-	16	-	CASSYQSDSRRDEQYF	TGCGCCAGCAGCTACCAGAGCGATAGTAGGAGGGACGAGCAGTACTTC
TRBV10-1	TRBJ2-7	-	15	TRBD2	CASSSPASGYYEQYF	TGCGCCAGCAGCTCCCCGGCTAGCGGGTACTACGAGCAGTACTTC
TRBV13	TRBJ2-1	-	16	TRBD2	CASTPLGERGKNEQFF	TGTGCCAGCACCCCCCTTGGGGAGCGGGGGAAGAATGAGCAGTTCTTC
TRBV19	TRBJ2-1	-	16	TRBD2	CASNLAGGPEYNEQFF	TGTGCCAGTAATCTAGCGGGAGGGCCGGAATACAATGAGCAGTTCTTC
TRBV6-6	TRBJ2-3	-	12	-	CASSTLWDTQYF	TGTGCCAGCAGTACCCTGTGGGATACGCAGTATTTT
TRBV2	TRBJ2-1	-	13	-	CASRGSNGNEQFF	TGTGCCAGCAGAGGCAGCAACGGCAATGAGCAGTTCTTC
TRBV9	TRBJ2-6	-	18	TRBD2	CASSVWGGRTAGANVLTF	TGTGCCAGCAGCGTATGGGGCGGGAGGACGGCTGGGGCCAACGTCCTGACTTTC
TRBV5-4	TRBJ2-3	-	16	TRBD1	CASSLPGQGATDTQYF	TGTGCCAGCAGCTTGCCGGGACAGGGGGCAACAGATACGCAGTATTTT
TRBV14	TRBJ2-7	-	16	TRBD2	CASSQDGGRRPYEQYF	TGTGCCAGCAGCCAAGATGGCGGGAGAAGACCCTACGAGCAGTACTTC
TRBV29-1	TRBJ2-6	-	16	-	CSVEEGGSSGANVLTF	TGCAGCGTTGAGGAGGGGGGATCTTCTGGGGCCAACGTCCTGACTTTC
TRBV30	TRBJ2-7	-	14	TRBD2	CAWTLSGSGYEQYF	TGTGCCTGGACCCTAAGCGGGAGTGGGTACGAGCAGTACTTC
TRBV5-1	TRBJ1-2	-	14	-	CASSSGLTNYGYTF	TGCGCCAGCAGCTCCGGACTGACTAACTATGGCTACACCTTC
TRBV27	TRBJ2-2	-	15	TRBD1	CASSPRTGDTGELFF	TGTGCCAGCAGCCCACGGACAGGGGACACCGGGGAGCTGTTTTTT
TRBV24-1	TRBJ2-3	-	13	-	CATSDLSRPLQYF	TGTGCCACCAGTGATTTGAGCAGACCCCTGCAGTATTTT
TRBV5-1	TRBJ2-7	-	16	TRBD2	CASSRQGTSSSYEQYF	TGCGCCAGCAGCCGGCAGGGGACTAGCTCATCCTACGAGCAGTACTTC
TRBV7-9	TRBJ1-6	-	15	TRBD1	CASSSTGEIGSPLHF	TGTGCCAGCAGCTCCACAGGGGAAATCGGATCACCCCTCCACTTT
TRBV5-1	TRBJ2-1	-	16	-	CASSLDPGLSYNEQFF	TGCGCCAGCAGCTTGGATCCAGGGTTGTCCTACAATGAGCAGTTCTTC
TRBV6-1	TRBJ2-5	-	12	-	CASSEVGGTQYF	TGTGCCAGCAGTGAGGTCGGAGGGACCCAGTACTTC
TRBV3-1/TRBV3-2	TRBJ2-1	-	15	-	CASSQESFSYNEQFF	TGTGCCAGCAGCCAAGAAAGCTTTAGCTACAATGAGCAGTTCTTC
TRBV6-6	TRBJ2-1	-	13	-	CASSSGLYNEQFF	TGTGCCAGCAGTTCTGGCCTATACAATGAGCAGTTCTTC
TRBV30	TRBJ1-1	-	16	-	CAWSPAGVPPNTEAFF	TGTGCCTGGAGCCCTGCGGGGGTCCCTCCGAACACTGAAGCTTTCTTT
TRBV2	TRBJ1-2	-	15	TRBD1	CASSSYRGENYGYTF	TGTGCCAGCAGTAGTTACAGGGGGGAAAACTATGGCTACACCTTC
TRBV5-4	TRBJ2-2	-	16	TRBD2	CASSLVGASGTGELFF	TGTGCCAGCAGCTTGGTCGGGGCTAGCGGTACCGGGGAGCTGTTTTTT
TRBV6-5	TRBJ2-5	-	12	TRBD1	CATRQGWKTQYF	TGTGCCACAAGACAGGGCTGGAAGACCCAGTACTTC
TRBV6-5	TRBJ1-4	-	15	-	CASSYSIRTTEKLFF	TGTGCCAGCAGTTACTCGATACGTACAACAGAAAAACTGTTTTTT
TRBV6-2/TRBV6-3	TRBJ2-7	-	17	-	CASSWHRETGLPYEQYF	TGTGCCAGCAGTTGGCATAGGGAAACAGGCTTGCCCTACGAGCAGTACTTC
TRBV7-6	TRBJ2-5	-	14	TRBD1	CASSLTGGSETQYF	TGTGCCAGCAGCTTAACAGGGGGCAGCGAGACCCAGTACTTC
TRBV11-2	TRBJ1-3	few	14	-	CASGPSVGGNTIYF	TGTGCCAGCGGCCCCTCGGTGGGCGGAAACACCATATATTTT
TRBV7-2	TRBJ2-7	-	13	-	CASSEGPAYEQYF	TGTGCCAGCAGCGAGGGACCGGCCTACGAGCAGTACTTC
TRBV3-1/TRBV3-2	TRBJ1-2	-	16	-	CASSQGPEDRAYGYTF	TGTGCCAGCAGCCAAGGCCCTGAGGACAGAGCCTATGGCTACACCTTC
TRBV19	TRBJ2-7	few	15	-	CASSMGLRSSYEQYF	TGTGCCAGTAGTATGGGCCTGAGAAGCTCCTACGAGCAGTACTTC
TRBV29-1	TRBJ2-3	-	13	-	CSVEGRATDTQYF	TGCAGCGTTGAAGGGCGTGCCACAGATACGCAGTATTTT
TRBV4-3	TRBJ2-2	-	14	-	CASSQVGGGGELFF	TGCGCCAGCAGCCAAGTCGGGGGCGGCGGGGAGCTGTTTTTT
TRBV9	TRBJ2-2	-	16	-	CASSVEGTVNTGELFF	TGTGCCAGCAGCGTAGAGGGGACGGTGAACACCGGGGAGCTGTTTTTT
TRBV10-3	TRBJ1-4	-	14	-	CAISPQSTNEKLFF	TGTGCCATCAGCCCACAGTCAACTAATGAAAAACTGTTTTTT
TRBV6-5	TRBJ1-1	once	13	TRBD1	CASNRGLNTEAFF	TGTGCCAGCAACAGGGGGCTGAACACTGAAGCTTTCTTT
TRBV12-3/TRBV12-4	TRBJ2-2	-	13	-	CASSLMNTGELFF	TGTGCCAGCAGTTTAATGAACACCGGGGAGCTGTTTTTT
TRBV4-2	TRBJ2-3	-	16	TRBD2	CASSPELAGGTDTQYF	TGTGCCAGCAGCCCTGAGCTAGCGGGGGGCACAGATACGCAGTATTTT
TRBV5-4	TRBJ2-7	-	13	-	CASSLGHSYEQYF	TGTGCCAGCAGCTTGGGCCATTCCTACGAGCAGTACTTC
TRBV4-2	TRBJ2-1	-	15	-	CASSQVGLQGAGQFF	TGTGCCAGCAGCCAAGTGGGACTACAGGGAGCAGGGCAGTTCTTC